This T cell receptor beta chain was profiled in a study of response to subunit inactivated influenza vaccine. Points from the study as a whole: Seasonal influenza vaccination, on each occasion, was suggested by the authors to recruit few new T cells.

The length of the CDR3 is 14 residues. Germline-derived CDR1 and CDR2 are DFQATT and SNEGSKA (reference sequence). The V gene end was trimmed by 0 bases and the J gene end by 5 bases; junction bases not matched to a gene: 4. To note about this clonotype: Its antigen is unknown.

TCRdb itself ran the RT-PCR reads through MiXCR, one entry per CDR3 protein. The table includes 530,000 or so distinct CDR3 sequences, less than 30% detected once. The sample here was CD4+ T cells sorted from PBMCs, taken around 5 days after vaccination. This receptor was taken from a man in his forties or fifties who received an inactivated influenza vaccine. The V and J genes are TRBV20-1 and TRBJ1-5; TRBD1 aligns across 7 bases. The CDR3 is CSARDRDSHQPQHF. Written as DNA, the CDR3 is TGCAGTGCTAGAGACCGGGACAGCCATCAGCCCCAGCATTTT.